This T cell receptor (beta chain) was sequenced for a study of T cell repertoires in cytomegalovirus infection. As for the study in general: It can be stated that public TCR beta signatures indicated CMV infection as well as a matching HLA type.

A word on this clonotype: The antigen remains unidentified.

From the reads, TCRdb called clonotypes with MiXCR, one entry per CDR3 protein. The sample includes about 200,000 distinct CDR3 sequences, less than 9.5% of them seen just once. CDR3 length: 10 amino acids. V was trimmed by 7 bases and J by 3 bases, leaving 1 base between them. The germline V gene has CDR1 MNHEY and CDR2 SVGAGI. General study results and limits: Ex vivo, HLA-C-restricted CMV-specific TCR beta clonotypes prevailed over the rest of the response.

This TCR was sampled from a human donor in good health (CMV status not recorded). Some clones in this sample may be carry-over from other donors' samples. J is TRBJ2-1 and V is TRBV6-5, with no clear D. What was sequenced was PBMCs. CDR3 loop: CASNYNEQFF. The CDR3 nucleotides are TGTGCCAGCAACTACAATGAGCAGTTCTTC.